This is a list of T cell receptor beta chains from one sample in a study of regulatory T cells in long-lasting Graves disease. One entry per CDR3 protein results from TCRdb running MiXCR on the multiplex PCR reads. The table records roughly 560,000 distinct CDR3 sequences, about 11% of them present only once. These data also featured in a second study, about T cells in Graves' hyperthyroidism and ophthalmopathy.

Sequenced here: peripheral blood mononuclear cells (PBMCs), sampled at new diagnosis, from a patient treated with antithyroid drugs. Source of these receptors: a woman between 25 and 40 years old with Graves disease. The CDR3 runs from the conserved cysteine through the conserved F or W.

v_call	j_call	cdr3_length	cdr3_aa
TRBV4-3	TRBJ1-4	14	CASSQAGGGEKLFF
TRBV20-1	TRBJ2-2	13	CSARDGRVGELFF
TRBV12-3/TRBV12-4	TRBJ1-3	14	CASRPTGGGNTIYF
TRBV28	TRBJ2-7	12	CASVGRTYEQYF
TRBV6-1	TRBJ2-6	16	CASSEAGVFGANVLTF
TRBV6-5	TRBJ2-1	14	CASGSTSGYNEQFF
TRBV9	TRBJ1-2	18	CASSAHLSTGQENYGYTF
TRBV24-1	TRBJ2-1	12	CATSDGYDEQFF
TRBV9	TRBJ2-7	14	CASSVTPTSSEQYF
TRBV19	TRBJ1-5	16	CASSIGPGYSNQPQHF
TRBV4-2	TRBJ2-3	15	CASSQVEAQADTQYF
TRBV25-1	TRBJ2-1	16	CASSELLLGDTDEQFF
TRBV27	TRBJ2-1	15	CASSLTLAGYNEQFF
TRBV12-3/TRBV12-4	TRBJ1-3	15	CASSLGAAGGNTIYF
TRBV11-2	TRBJ1-1	15	CASSPWDGRNTEAFF
TRBV7-9	TRBJ1-1	16	CASSLASGTGGTEAFF
TRBV6-1	NA	15	CASSYGVAGVYEQFF